A selection of T cell receptor beta chains follows, all from one sample in a study of monozygotic twins with inflammatory bowel disease. TCRdb re-called the 5' RACE reads and gives one entry per CDR3 protein, without DNA. The sample's table shows roughly 100,000 distinct CDR3 sequences. Sequencing used blood. Source of these receptors: a human donor with ulcerative colitis or Crohn's disease, or a healthy co-twin of an affected twin (not recorded which). Each CDR3 is given with its conserved first and last residue. Fields, in order: CDR3 protein, J gene, V gene.

CDR3 protein: CATSGSPYNEQFF
J gene: TRBJ2-1
V gene: TRBV24-1

CDR3 protein: CASSLVGGEGAKNIQYF
J gene: TRBJ2-4
V gene: TRBV7-2

CDR3 protein: CSAKDRGGDNQPQHF
J gene: TRBJ1-5
V gene: TRBV20-1

CDR3 protein: CASSLGGTLGAEAFF
J gene: TRBJ1-1
V gene: TRBV7-9

CDR3 protein: CASSYSRAGAVGELFF
J gene: TRBJ2-2
V gene: TRBV6-5

CDR3 protein: CASTEGTGYRSPLHF
J gene: TRBJ1-6
V gene: TRBV5-5

CDR3 protein: CASSLGSGVLSYEQYF
J gene: TRBJ2-7
V gene: TRBV7-2

CDR3 protein: CSALPLLGGKYNEQFF
J gene: TRBJ2-1
V gene: TRBV20-1

CDR3 protein: CSARDLRVQMNTEAFF
J gene: TRBJ1-1
V gene: TRBV20-1

CDR3 protein: CATSDGGNTEAFF
J gene: TRBJ1-1
V gene: TRBV24-1

CDR3 protein: CASRPTGTSGRNEQFF
J gene: TRBJ2-1
V gene: TRBV6-1

CDR3 protein: CASSSQGSSGNTIYF
J gene: TRBJ1-3
V gene: TRBV27

CDR3 protein: CASSSGRGEDKNIQYF
J gene: TRBJ2-4
V gene: TRBV11-3

CDR3 protein: CASSKTTANLYEQYF
J gene: TRBJ2-7
V gene: TRBV7-2

CDR3 protein: CASSQVYPRDRVTYEQYF
J gene: TRBJ2-7
V gene: TRBV4-3

CDR3 protein: CASSPGQRNQPQHF
J gene: TRBJ1-5
V gene: TRBV6-1

CDR3 protein: CASSKGSVIYEQYF
J gene: TRBJ2-7
V gene: TRBV7-8

CDR3 protein: CASSVGGLGNTRSTGELFF
J gene: TRBJ2-2
V gene: TRBV9

CDR3 protein: CASSHGTSGSGQETQYF
J gene: TRBJ2-5
V gene: TRBV7-9

CDR3 protein: CASSLSRAGQPQHF
J gene: TRBJ1-5
V gene: TRBV7-2

CDR3 protein: CASSISENSPLHF
J gene: TRBJ1-6
V gene: TRBV19

CDR3 protein: CASSWDSRNTGELFF
J gene: TRBJ2-2
V gene: TRBV5-4

CDR3 protein: CASSGGTEQFF
J gene: TRBJ2-1
V gene: TRBV28

CDR3 protein: CASTQGFWAFF
J gene: TRBJ1-1
V gene: TRBV19

CDR3 protein: CASRPDRGSHEQYF
J gene: TRBJ2-7
V gene: TRBV7-2

CDR3 protein: CASSLGPSRTGELFF
J gene: TRBJ2-2
V gene: TRBV5-5

CDR3 protein: CASSLGAGGLVDEQFF
J gene: TRBJ2-1
V gene: TRBV5-1

CDR3 protein: CSVWDRTNTGELFF
J gene: TRBJ2-2
V gene: TRBV29-1